Listed below are T cell receptor beta chains from one sample, sequenced in a study of neurological immune-mediated disorders. A single record per CDR3 protein comes from TCRdb applying MiXCR to the 5' RACE reads. In the table there are under 50,000 distinct CDR3 sequences, less than 15% of which are singletons. Material for sequencing was PBMCs. The receptors shown here come from a male donor with HTLV-1-associated myelopathy (HAM/TSP). Each CDR3 is given with its conserved first and last residue. A D gene is named only where the DNA matches it firmly. Size is omitted from some rows. Given values are once, few, many or a class for expanded clones.

v_gene: TRBV5-1; d_gene: -; j_gene: TRBJ2-1; abundance: many; CDR3aa: CASASMISGLVFF; CDR3nt: TGCGCCAGCGCTTCGATGATATCGGGACTGGTGTTCTTC
v_gene: TRBV5-1; d_gene: -; j_gene: TRBJ2-7; abundance: many; CDR3aa: CASSQADNTYEQYF; CDR3nt: TGCGCCAGCAGCCAGGCGGATAACACCTACGAGCAGTACTTC
v_gene: TRBV20-1; d_gene: -; j_gene: TRBJ1-1; abundance: many; CDR3aa: CSARDPFGTEAFF; CDR3nt: TGCAGTGCTAGAGATCCCTTCGGAACTGAAGCTTTCTTT
v_gene: TRBV28; d_gene: -; j_gene: TRBJ2-7; abundance: many; CDR3aa: CASSLSKQEQYF; CDR3nt: TGTGCCAGCAGTTTATCAAAACAGGAACAGTACTTC
v_gene: TRBV20-1; d_gene: TRBD1; j_gene: TRBJ2-7; abundance: once; CDR3aa: CSAPDRGSEQYF; CDR3nt: TGCAGTGCTCCGGACAGGGGGTCCGAGCAGTACTTC
v_gene: TRBV5-1; d_gene: -; j_gene: TRBJ1-3; abundance: many; CDR3aa: CASSLEVGDSGNTIYF; CDR3nt: TGCGCCAGCAGCTTGGAGGTCGGCGACTCTGGAAACACCATATATTTT
v_gene: TRBV4-2; d_gene: TRBD2; j_gene: TRBJ2-5; abundance: many; CDR3aa: CASSQGTSGQETQYF; CDR3nt: TGTGCCAGCAGCCAAGGGACTAGCGGTCAAGAGACCCAGTACTTC
v_gene: TRBV7-2; d_gene: -; j_gene: TRBJ2-5; abundance: many; CDR3aa: CASSLLTHQSGQYF; CDR3nt: TGTGCCAGCAGCTTGTTAACACATCAATCGGGCCAGTACTTC
v_gene: TRBV5-1; d_gene: TRBD1; j_gene: TRBJ1-1; abundance: -; CDR3aa: CASSFSGGAATEAFF; CDR3nt: TGCGCCAGCAGCTTTTCAGGGGGCGCCGCGACTGAAGCTTTCTTT
v_gene: TRBV20-1; d_gene: -; j_gene: TRBJ2-5; abundance: many; CDR3aa: CSARKPSKETQYF; CDR3nt: TGCAGTGCTAGGAAGCCTAGCAAAGAGACCCAGTACTTC
v_gene: TRBV20-1; d_gene: -; j_gene: TRBJ1-1; abundance: many; CDR3aa: CSAPTRLQNTEAFF; CDR3nt: TGCAGTGCTCCGACCCGACTGCAGAACACTGAAGCTTTCTTT
v_gene: TRBV5-6; d_gene: -; j_gene: TRBJ1-2; abundance: many; CDR3aa: CASSLGPSRIGGYTF; CDR3nt: TGTGCCAGCAGCTTGGGGCCCTCCCGAATAGGTGGCTACACCTTC
v_gene: TRBV20-1; d_gene: -; j_gene: TRBJ2-1; abundance: many; CDR3aa: CSARDPWGGGYNEQFF; CDR3nt: TGCAGTGCTAGAGATCCATGGGGCGGTGGCTACAATGAGCAGTTCTTC
v_gene: TRBV5-1; d_gene: TRBD1; j_gene: TRBJ1-5; abundance: many; CDR3aa: CASSWTGAVNQPQHF; CDR3nt: TGCGCCAGCAGCTGGACAGGGGCGGTCAATCAGCCCCAGCATTTT
v_gene: TRBV6-5; d_gene: -; j_gene: TRBJ2-2; abundance: many; CDR3aa: CASSYRGANTGELFF; CDR3nt: TGTGCCAGCAGTTACCGAGGGGCGAACACCGGGGAGCTGTTTTTT
v_gene: TRBV5-6; d_gene: TRBD1; j_gene: TRBJ2-1; abundance: once; CDR3aa: CASSWSRDRGENEQFF; CDR3nt: TGTGCCAGCAGCTGGTCACGGGACAGGGGAGAGAATGAGCAGTTCTTC
v_gene: TRBV12-3/TRBV12-4; d_gene: TRBD2; j_gene: TRBJ2-1; abundance: few; CDR3aa: CASSLLAGLNEQFF; CDR3nt: TGTGCCAGCAGTTTGCTAGCGGGGTTGAATGAGCAGTTCTTC
v_gene: TRBV14; d_gene: -; j_gene: TRBJ2-2; abundance: -; CDR3aa: CASSQEGLNTGELFF; CDR3nt: TGTGCCAGCAGCCAAGAGGGGTTGAACACCGGGGAGCTGTTTTTT
v_gene: TRBV18; d_gene: -; j_gene: TRBJ2-6; abundance: many; CDR3aa: CASSPTSGANVLTF; CDR3nt: TGTGCCAGCTCTCCTACCTCTGGGGCCAACGTCCTGACTTTC
v_gene: TRBV12-3/TRBV12-4; d_gene: TRBD1; j_gene: TRBJ1-1; abundance: many; CDR3aa: CASSSQGVGTEAFF; CDR3nt: TGTGCCAGCAGTTCACAGGGGGTAGGCACTGAAGCTTTCTTT
v_gene: TRBV6-6; d_gene: -; j_gene: TRBJ2-3; abundance: many; CDR3aa: CASSFSSSARGPITDTQYF; CDR3nt: TGTGCCAGCAGTTTCAGCAGTTCCGCGCGGGGGCCAATCACAGATACGCAGTATTTT
v_gene: TRBV7-6; d_gene: -; j_gene: TRBJ1-4; abundance: many; CDR3aa: CASSYNPKNSDEKLFF; CDR3nt: TGTGCCAGCAGCTACAACCCGAAGAACAGCGATGAAAAACTGTTTTTT
v_gene: TRBV5-1; d_gene: TRBD1; j_gene: TRBJ2-3; abundance: many; CDR3aa: CASSLQPGQGFDTQYF; CDR3nt: TGCGCCAGCAGCTTGCAACCGGGACAGGGCTTTGATACGCAGTATTTT
v_gene: TRBV20-1; d_gene: TRBD2; j_gene: TRBJ2-5; abundance: many; CDR3aa: CSARVTSGSPQETQYF; CDR3nt: TGCAGTGCTAGGGTTACTAGCGGGAGCCCTCAAGAGACCCAGTACTTC
v_gene: TRBV29-1; d_gene: TRBD1; j_gene: TRBJ2-2; abundance: -; CDR3aa: CSVEGQVMPGELFF; CDR3nt: TGCAGCGTTGAGGGACAGGTAATGCCCGGCGAGCTGTTTTTT
v_gene: TRBV20-1; d_gene: -; j_gene: TRBJ2-7; abundance: many; CDR3aa: CSAIPGHLSSYEQYF; CDR3nt: TGCAGTGCTATACCGGGACATCTAAGCTCCTACGAGCAGTACTTC
v_gene: TRBV10-3; d_gene: -; j_gene: TRBJ2-7; abundance: many; CDR3aa: CAIGRGRDEQYF; CDR3nt: TGTGCCATCGGTCGGGGCAGGGACGAGCAGTACTTC
v_gene: TRBV5-1; d_gene: TRBD1; j_gene: TRBJ1-1; abundance: many; CDR3aa: CASSQGQGKEAFF; CDR3nt: TGCGCCAGCAGCCAGGGACAGGGGAAGGAAGCTTTCTTT
v_gene: TRBV29-1; d_gene: -; j_gene: TRBJ2-3; abundance: -; CDR3aa: CSVGGTGTTQYF; CDR3nt: TGCAGCGTGGGGGGTACAGGGACAACGCAGTATTTT
v_gene: TRBV7-9; d_gene: -; j_gene: TRBJ1-2; abundance: -; CDR3aa: CASSLDVRANTGYTF; CDR3nt: TGTGCCAGCAGCTTAGACGTCAGGGCTAACACTGGCTACACCTTC
v_gene: TRBV28; d_gene: TRBD1; j_gene: TRBJ2-3; abundance: many; CDR3aa: CASSWGTVDTQYF; CDR3nt: TGTGCCAGCAGTTGGGGGACAGTAGATACGCAGTATTTT
v_gene: TRBV4-3; d_gene: -; j_gene: TRBJ1-2; abundance: many; CDR3aa: CASSQEVAPYYGYTF; CDR3nt: TGCGCCAGCAGCCAAGAGGTTGCACCTTACTATGGCTACACCTTC
v_gene: TRBV5-6; d_gene: -; j_gene: TRBJ2-3; abundance: many; CDR3aa: CASSPRWSADTQYF; CDR3nt: TGTGCCAGCAGCCCGAGGTGGTCAGCAGATACGCAGTATTTT
v_gene: TRBV5-1; d_gene: TRBD2; j_gene: TRBJ2-3; abundance: many; CDR3aa: CASSTSGGSSTDTQYF; CDR3nt: TGCGCCAGCAGCACAAGCGGGGGGTCTAGCACAGATACGCAGTATTTT
v_gene: TRBV7-2; d_gene: -; j_gene: TRBJ2-1; abundance: many; CDR3aa: CASSHRDQAYNEQFF; CDR3nt: TGTGCCAGCAGCCACCGGGACCAGGCCTACAATGAGCAGTTCTTC
v_gene: TRBV10-3; d_gene: -; j_gene: TRBJ1-5; abundance: -; CDR3aa: CATMNRGEGNQPQHF; CDR3nt: TGTGCCACAATGAATCGGGGAGAAGGCAATCAGCCCCAGCATTTT
v_gene: TRBV10-3; d_gene: TRBD1; j_gene: TRBJ1-6; abundance: many; CDR3aa: CAISVGQVDSPLHF; CDR3nt: TGTGCCATCAGTGTGGGACAGGTAGATTCACCCCTCCACTTT
v_gene: TRBV4-1; d_gene: -; j_gene: TRBJ1-6; abundance: once; CDR3aa: CASSQDIGDSPLHF; CDR3nt: TGCGCCAGCAGCCAAGATATCGGTGATTCACCCCTCCACTTT
v_gene: TRBV6-2/TRBV6-3; d_gene: -; j_gene: TRBJ2-7; abundance: many; CDR3aa: CASSYAAYEQYF; CDR3nt: TGTGCCAGCAGTTACGCTGCCTACGAGCAGTACTTC
v_gene: TRBV14; d_gene: TRBD1; j_gene: TRBJ1-1; abundance: many; CDR3aa: CASRRTGSTEAFF; CDR3nt: TGTGCCAGCAGGCGGACAGGGAGCACTGAAGCTTTCTTT
v_gene: TRBV29-1; d_gene: -; j_gene: TRBJ2-5; abundance: many; CDR3aa: CSVERGQVQYF; CDR3nt: TGCAGCGTTGAACGGGGTCAGGTCCAGTACTTC
v_gene: TRBV20-1; d_gene: -; j_gene: TRBJ1-2; abundance: many; CDR3aa: CSARDRGRVDYGYTF; CDR3nt: TGCAGTGCTAGAGATCGGGGCAGGGTAGACTATGGCTACACCTTC
v_gene: TRBV4-3; d_gene: -; j_gene: TRBJ1-1; abundance: many; CDR3aa: CASSQEVANTEAFF; CDR3nt: TGCGCCAGCAGCCAAGAGGTAGCGAACACTGAAGCTTTCTTT
v_gene: TRBV5-1; d_gene: TRBD2; j_gene: TRBJ2-5; abundance: many; CDR3aa: CASSLAGGSGGKETQYF; CDR3nt: TGCGCCAGCAGCTTGGCCGGAGGCTCGGGGGGGAAAGAGACCCAGTACTTC
v_gene: TRBV10-3; d_gene: TRBD1; j_gene: TRBJ2-7; abundance: many; CDR3aa: CAISGGQGSSTYEQYF; CDR3nt: TGTGCCATCAGTGGAGGACAGGGCTCGTCAACCTACGAGCAGTACTTC
v_gene: TRBV6-6; d_gene: -; j_gene: TRBJ2-6; abundance: many; CDR3aa: CASRPIGGGANVLTF; CDR3nt: TGTGCCAGCAGACCGATAGGGGGTGGGGCCAACGTCCTGACTTTC
v_gene: TRBV20-1; d_gene: TRBD1; j_gene: TRBJ2-1; abundance: many; CDR3aa: CSARAGTGLNEQFF; CDR3nt: TGCAGTGCTAGAGCCGGGACAGGGTTGAATGAGCAGTTCTTC
v_gene: TRBV11-2; d_gene: -; j_gene: TRBJ2-7; abundance: many; CDR3aa: CASSLELGLRYEQYF; CDR3nt: TGTGCCAGCAGCTTAGAGTTGGGGTTGAGGTACGAGCAGTACTTC
v_gene: TRBV5-1; d_gene: TRBD2; j_gene: TRBJ2-7; abundance: many; CDR3aa: CASTPTSAAYEQYF; CDR3nt: TGCGCCAGCACCCCGACTAGCGCTGCCTACGAGCAGTACTTC
v_gene: TRBV6-5; d_gene: TRBD2; j_gene: TRBJ2-1; abundance: many; CDR3aa: CASSYRPGGISYNEQFF; CDR3nt: TGTGCCAGCAGTTACAGGCCGGGGGGGATCTCCTACAATGAGCAGTTCTTC